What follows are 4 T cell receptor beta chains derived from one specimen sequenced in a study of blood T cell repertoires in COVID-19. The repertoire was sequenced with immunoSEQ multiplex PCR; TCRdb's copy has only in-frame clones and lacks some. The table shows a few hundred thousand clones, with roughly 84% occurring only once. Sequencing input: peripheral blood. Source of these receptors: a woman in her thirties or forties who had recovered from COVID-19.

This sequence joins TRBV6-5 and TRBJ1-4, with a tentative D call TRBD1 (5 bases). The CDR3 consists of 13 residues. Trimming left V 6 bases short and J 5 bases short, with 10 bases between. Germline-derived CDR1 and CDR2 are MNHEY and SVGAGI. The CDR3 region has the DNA TGTGCCAGCAGGCGACAGCACAATGAAAAACTGTTTTTT. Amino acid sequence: CASRRQHNEKLFF.

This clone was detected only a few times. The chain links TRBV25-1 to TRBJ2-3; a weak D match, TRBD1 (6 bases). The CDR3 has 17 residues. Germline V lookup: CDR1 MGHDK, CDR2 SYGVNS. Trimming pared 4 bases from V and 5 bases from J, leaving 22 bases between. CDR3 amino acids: CASSATLKWGPGDTQYF. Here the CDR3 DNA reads TGTGCCAGCAGTGCGACCCTGAAATGGGGGCCCGGAGATACGCAGTATTTT.

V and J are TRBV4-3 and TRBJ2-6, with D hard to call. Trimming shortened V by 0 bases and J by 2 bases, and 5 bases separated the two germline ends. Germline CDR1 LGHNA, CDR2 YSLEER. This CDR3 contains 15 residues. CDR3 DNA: TGCGCCAGCAGCCAAGATCACACTGGGGCCAACGTCCTGACTTTC. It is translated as CASSQDHTGANVLTF.

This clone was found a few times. The CDR3 here is CASRLKENTEAFF. DNA of the CDR3: TGTGCCAGTAGACTCAAAGAGAACACTGAAGCTTTCTTT. V usage is TRBV19 and J usage is TRBJ1-1; D call uncertain. The CDR3 contains 13 residues. From germline, CDR1 is LNHDA and CDR2 SQIVND (reference sequence). V dropped 6 bases and J dropped 1 base, with 9 bases sitting between them.